A selection of T cell receptor beta chains follows, all from one sample in a study of blood T cell repertoires in COVID-19. Profiled with immunoSEQ multiplex PCR; TCRdb holds only in-frame clones, not every one. The repertoire has approximately 160,000 clones, around 83% of them found once; the top ten carry 3.6%. The sequenced sample consisted of PBMCs or T cells enriched from blood (not recorded which). These receptor sequences come from a woman between 50 and 59 years old in a cohort exposed to, infected with or recovered from COVID-19 (not recorded which). Each CDR3 is given with its conserved first and last residue. D genes are given only for firm matches. Only part of the rows carry a size: once, few, many, or a class if the clone is expanded.

clone size: -
J gene: TRBJ2-7
D gene: TRBD2
V gene: TRBV14
CDR3 protein: CASSTRLAGVHEQYF
CDR3 DNA: TGTGCCAGCAGCACTCGACTAGCGGGAGTGCACGAGCAGTACTTC

clone size: once
J gene: TRBJ2-5
D gene: TRBD1
V gene: TRBV2
CDR3 protein: CASRLDRAGQETQYF
CDR3 DNA: TGTGCCAGCCGTTTGGACAGGGCTGGCCAAGAGACCCAGTACTTC

clone size: -
J gene: TRBJ2-3
D gene: -
V gene: TRBV4-3
CDR3 protein: CASSQDYREADTQYF
CDR3 DNA: TGCGCCAGCAGCCAAGATTACAGGGAAGCAGATACGCAGTATTTT

clone size: -
J gene: TRBJ2-1
D gene: -
V gene: TRBV9
CDR3 protein: CASSPSASALHVDEQFF
CDR3 DNA: TGTGCCAGCAGCCCGTCCGCTAGCGCCTTGCACGTGGATGAGCAGTTCTTC

clone size: -
J gene: TRBJ1-3
D gene: -
V gene: TRBV15
CDR3 protein: CATSRDPGFSGNTIYF
CDR3 DNA: TGTGCCACCAGCAGAGATCCTGGCTTCTCTGGAAACACCATATATTTT

clone size: -
J gene: TRBJ2-4
D gene: -
V gene: TRBV19
CDR3 protein: CASSIGGGIENIQYF
CDR3 DNA: TGTGCCAGTAGTATAGGAGGTGGTATCGAAAACATTCAGTACTTC

clone size: -
J gene: TRBJ1-1
D gene: TRBD1
V gene: TRBV29-1
CDR3 protein: CSAGTGGSGGTEAFF
CDR3 DNA: TGCAGCGCCGGGACAGGGGGCTCTGGTGGCACTGAAGCTTTCTTT

clone size: once
J gene: TRBJ1-6
D gene: -
V gene: TRBV7-6
CDR3 protein: CASSPDSSYNSPLHF
CDR3 DNA: TGTGCCAGCAGCCCGGACAGCTCCTATAATTCACCCCTCCACTTT

clone size: -
J gene: TRBJ2-2
D gene: TRBD1
V gene: TRBV7-3
CDR3 protein: CASSLTTGDAGELFF
CDR3 DNA: TGTGCCAGCAGCTTAACGACAGGGGACGCCGGGGAGCTGTTTTTT

clone size: -
J gene: TRBJ1-3
D gene: -
V gene: TRBV5-4
CDR3 protein: CASSSGGTRSGNTIYF
CDR3 DNA: TGTGCCAGCAGCTCGGGAGGGACCCGCTCTGGAAACACCATATATTTT

clone size: -
J gene: TRBJ1-5
D gene: TRBD1
V gene: TRBV28
CDR3 protein: CASGTVGTPNQPQHF
CDR3 DNA: TGTGCCAGCGGGACAGTCGGGACACCCAATCAGCCCCAGCATTTT